These T cell receptor beta chains were read from a single sample in a study of CXCR3-negative and CXCR3-positive naive CD8 T cells. From the 5' RACE reads, TCRdb lists one entry per CDR3 protein and no DNA. Found here are about 110,000 distinct CDR3 sequences; the top ten clones hold 0.38%. The sample taken for sequencing was naive CXCR3+ CD8+ T cells from blood. The receptors were gathered from a human donor in good health. Some clones in this sample may be carry-over from other donors' samples. Each CDR3 is given with its conserved first and last residue. Fields, in order: J gene, V gene, CDR3 protein.

>TRBJ2-7|TRBV5-1
CASSLVPEDYEQYF
>TRBJ2-5|TRBV5-6
CASSFSGLRETQYF
>TRBJ2-3|TRBV4-1
CASSQEGLAGGQDTQYF
>TRBJ2-7|TRBV27
CASSKRGSYEQYF
>TRBJ1-3|TRBV7-6
CASSLDPGNTIYF
>TRBJ1-1|TRBV11-2
CASSSDAWNTEAFF
>TRBJ2-2|TRBV24-1
CATSDFGDYTGELFF
>TRBJ2-1|TRBV14
CASSQDRDWSGYYNEQFF
>TRBJ2-1|TRBV9
CASSVGPVNEQFF
>TRBJ2-2|TRBV5-1
CASSFTIGWNTGELFF
>TRBJ2-5|TRBV7-2
CASSLGSGIGETQYF
>TRBJ1-2|TRBV7-6
CASSYRQGSGYTF
>TRBJ2-3|TRBV15
CATSRLPGLAGGITDTQYF
>TRBJ2-7|TRBV5-5
CASSSPGTSYEQYF
>TRBJ2-1|TRBV11-2
CASSLYTGRAGNEQFF
>TRBJ2-7|TRBV20-1
CSARDPQGTYSYEQYF
>TRBJ1-1|TRBV4-2
CASSQLADTEAFF
>TRBJ1-3|TRBV29-1
CSGQDGTSGNTIYF
>TRBJ2-7|TRBV7-9
CASSLRGQDEQYF
>TRBJ2-1|TRBV6-2/TRBV6-3
CATTGGPAYNEQFF
>TRBJ2-7|TRBV20-1
CSAPRGSYEQYF
>TRBJ1-6|TRBV11-2
CASSLKGQGSRSSPLHF
>TRBJ2-1|TRBV7-6
CASSSTGQGFYEQFF
>TRBJ1-5|TRBV4-3
CASSQDRGQPQHF
>TRBJ2-7|TRBV5-5
CASSLGTSGLDSYEQYF
>TRBJ2-3|TRBV12-3/TRBV12-4
CASSFLGVFSDTQYF
>TRBJ2-5|TRBV2
CASSGQGEETQYF
>TRBJ2-5|TRBV28
CASSPVLETQYF
>TRBJ1-1|TRBV29-1
CSVEGTLGLRSTEAFF
>TRBJ2-2|TRBV7-2
CASSFAIDSGELFF
>TRBJ2-6|TRBV10-2
CASEGGESSGANVLTF